This TCR beta chain originates from a study of post-analysis software for immune sequencing data. Points from the study as a whole: Elevated frequency relative to controls characterized several TRBV segments in patients, TRBV5-6, TRBV5-1 and TRBV20-1 among them.

As to this clonotype: Its target is not known.

Per the germline V gene, CDR1 is MNHEY and CDR2 is SVGEGT. This CDR3 spans 14 amino acids. V lost 5 bases, J lost 2 bases, and 10 bases lay in between. Sequencing libraries made from TCR beta cDNA carried unique molecular identifiers. TCRdb called the PCR reads again in MiXCR, with one record for every CDR3 protein. Of some 690,000 distinct CDR3 sequences listed, 25% to 30% are singletons. This chain uses TRBV6-2 or TRBV6-3 with TRBJ2-1; no definite D call. The TCR comes from a girl between 5 and 17 years old with multiple sclerosis. Specimen: blood. The CDR3: CASSRRTPYNEQFF. CDR3 in DNA: TGTGCCAGCAGTCGCAGAACTCCCTACAATGAGCAGTTCTTC.